This is a list of T cell receptor beta chains from one sample in a study of spatial heterogeneity in lung cancer. TCRdb re-called the 5' RACE reads with MiXCR, one entry per CDR3 protein. The sample contains about 27,000 distinct CDR3 sequences, about 7% of which appear only once. The sequences come from PBMCs, collected at surgery. These TCRs come from a male donor with early-stage non-small cell lung cancer. Both conserved end residues are part of each CDR3. Fields, in order: clone size, V gene, J gene, D gene, CDR3 DNA, CDR3 protein. The D gene is left open where the match is weak. Size values are once, few and many counts, or a class for expanded clones, and some rows have none.

many	TRBV5-1	TRBJ2-1	-	TGCGCCAGCAGCGCATCGAGGAAGACGGGTGAGCAGTTCTTC	CASSASRKTGEQFF
many	TRBV6-5	TRBJ2-3	TRBD2	TGTGCCAGCAGCCTGGGACTAGCAAGCACAGATACGCAGTATTTT	CASSLGLASTDTQYF
many	TRBV20-1	TRBJ2-7	-	TGCAGTGCTAGTCGGGGATACGAGCAGTACTTC	CSASRGYEQYF
many	TRBV20-1	TRBJ1-6	TRBD1	TGCAGTGCTAGCAGCCGGGACAGCCTTAATTCACCCCTCCACTTT	CSASSRDSLNSPLHF
many	TRBV12-3/TRBV12-4	TRBJ2-4	-	TGTGCCAGCTCCTCTTTAGCCAAAAACATTCAGTACTTC	CASSSLAKNIQYF
-	TRBV3-1	TRBJ2-1	-	TGTGCCAGCAGCCGGAGGGACAACCAGTTCTTC	CASSRRDNQFF
many	TRBV9	TRBJ2-1	-	TGTGCCAGCAGCGTAGGAGGGGTAACCACGAGGAATGAGCAGTTCTTC	CASSVGGVTTRNEQFF
many	TRBV20-1	TRBJ1-3	-	TGCAGTGCTAGAGATTCACGAGGAAACACCATATATTTT	CSARDSRGNTIYF
many	TRBV12-3/TRBV12-4	TRBJ1-2	-	TGTGCCAGCAGTGGCAGCCCCGTCTATGGCTACACCTTC	CASSGSPVYGYTF
-	TRBV12-3/TRBV12-4	TRBJ1-3	-	TGTGCCAGCAATTCGGGCAGTGGAAACACCATATATTTT	CASNSGSGNTIYF
many	TRBV12-3/TRBV12-4	TRBJ1-2	-	TGTGCCAGCAGTTTTTTGAATTCATATGGCTACACCTTC	CASSFLNSYGYTF
many	TRBV5-1	TRBJ2-5	TRBD2	TGCGCCAGCAGGCGGACTAGCGGGAGTGAGACCCAGTACTTC	CASRRTSGSETQYF
-	TRBV20-1	TRBJ1-1	-	TGCAGTGCTATCAGGGCTCGGAACACTGAAGCTTTCTTT	CSAIRARNTEAFF
many	TRBV28	TRBJ2-1	TRBD1	TGTGCCAGCAGCTCGCCCGGGACAGGCTGGAGTGAGCAGTTCTTC	CASSSPGTGWSEQFF
many	TRBV20-1	TRBJ2-1	TRBD1	TGCAGTGCTAGTCCCACAGGGGCCGAGCAGTTCTTC	CSASPTGAEQFF
many	TRBV5-1	TRBJ1-6	-	TGCGCCAGCAGCTTGGGGACAGCCGGTTCACCCCTCCACTTT	CASSLGTAGSPLHF
-	TRBV20-1	TRBJ2-2	TRBD2	TGCAGTGCTAGACCACCTAGCGGGGGGGCCTCTGGGGAGCTGTTTTTT	CSARPPSGGASGELFF
many	TRBV4-1	TRBJ1-5	-	TGCGCCAGCAGCCTCGGGGTGGGGAGCAATCAGCCCCAGCATTTT	CASSLGVGSNQPQHF
-	TRBV28	TRBJ2-7	TRBD1	TGTGCCAGCAGCGAACACCGGCAGGGGGCTCGGGAGCAGTACTTC	CASSEHRQGAREQYF
many	TRBV11-2	TRBJ2-5	-	TGTGCCAGCAGGCCCGGACAGTTACTGGAGGAGACCCAGTACTTC	CASRPGQLLEETQYF